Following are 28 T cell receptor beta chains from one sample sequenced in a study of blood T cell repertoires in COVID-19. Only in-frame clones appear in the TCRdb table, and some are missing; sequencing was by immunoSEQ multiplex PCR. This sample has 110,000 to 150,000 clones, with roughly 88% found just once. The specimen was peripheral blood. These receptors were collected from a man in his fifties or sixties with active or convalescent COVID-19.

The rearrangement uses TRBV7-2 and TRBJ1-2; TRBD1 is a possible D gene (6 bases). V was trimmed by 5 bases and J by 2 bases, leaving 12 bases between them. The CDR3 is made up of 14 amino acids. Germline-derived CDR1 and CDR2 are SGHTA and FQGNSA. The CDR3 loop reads CASSIIQGNYGYTF. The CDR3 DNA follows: TGTGCCAGCAGCATCATACAGGGCAACTATGGCTACACCTTC.

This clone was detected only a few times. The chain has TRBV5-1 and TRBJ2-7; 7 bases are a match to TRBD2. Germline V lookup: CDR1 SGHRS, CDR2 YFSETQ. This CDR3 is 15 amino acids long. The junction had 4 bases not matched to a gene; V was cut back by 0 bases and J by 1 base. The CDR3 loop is CASSLGGGRSYEQYF. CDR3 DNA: TGCGCCAGCAGCTTGGGAGGCGGGAGATCCTACGAGCAGTACTTC.

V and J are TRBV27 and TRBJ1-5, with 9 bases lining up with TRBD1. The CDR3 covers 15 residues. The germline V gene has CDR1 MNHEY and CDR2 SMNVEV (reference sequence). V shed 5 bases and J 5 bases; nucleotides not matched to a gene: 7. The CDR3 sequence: CASSPPGQGYQPQHF. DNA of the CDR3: TGTGCCAGCAGTCCTCCGGGACAGGGTTATCAGCCCCAGCATTTT.

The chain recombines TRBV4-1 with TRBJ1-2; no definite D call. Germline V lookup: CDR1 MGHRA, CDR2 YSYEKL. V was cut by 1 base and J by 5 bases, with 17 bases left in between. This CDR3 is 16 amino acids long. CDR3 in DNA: TGCGCCAGCAGCCAAGCAACCCTTACTGATCTATATGGCTACACCTTC. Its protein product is CASSQATLTDLYGYTF.

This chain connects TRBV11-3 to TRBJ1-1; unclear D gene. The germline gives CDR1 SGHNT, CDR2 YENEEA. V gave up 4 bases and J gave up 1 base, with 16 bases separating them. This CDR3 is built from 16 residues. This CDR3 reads CASSSLWTGRNTEAFF. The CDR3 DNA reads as TGTGCCAGCAGCTCACTCTGGACGGGAAGGAACACTGAAGCTTTCTTT.

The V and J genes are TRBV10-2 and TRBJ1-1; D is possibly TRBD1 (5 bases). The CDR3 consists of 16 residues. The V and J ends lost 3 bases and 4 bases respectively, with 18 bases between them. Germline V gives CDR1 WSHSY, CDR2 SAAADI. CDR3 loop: CASSDRVQGRGTEAFF. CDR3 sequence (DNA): TGCGCCAGCAGTGACCGTGTTCAGGGTAGGGGCACTGAAGCTTTCTTT.

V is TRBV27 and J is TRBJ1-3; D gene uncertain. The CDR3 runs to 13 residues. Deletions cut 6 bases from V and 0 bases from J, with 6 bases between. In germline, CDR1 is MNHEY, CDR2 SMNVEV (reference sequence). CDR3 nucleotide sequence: TGTGCCAGCAGCGGACTCTCTGGAAACACCATATATTTT. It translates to CASSGLSGNTIYF.

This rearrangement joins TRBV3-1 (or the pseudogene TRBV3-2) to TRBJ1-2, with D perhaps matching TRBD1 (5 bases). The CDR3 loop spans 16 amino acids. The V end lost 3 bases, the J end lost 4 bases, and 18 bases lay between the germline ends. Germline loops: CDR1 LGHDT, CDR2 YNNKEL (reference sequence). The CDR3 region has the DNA TGTGCCAGCAGCCAGAGACTCTCGATAAGGGGCTATGGCTACACCTTC. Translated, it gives CASSQRLSIRGYGYTF.

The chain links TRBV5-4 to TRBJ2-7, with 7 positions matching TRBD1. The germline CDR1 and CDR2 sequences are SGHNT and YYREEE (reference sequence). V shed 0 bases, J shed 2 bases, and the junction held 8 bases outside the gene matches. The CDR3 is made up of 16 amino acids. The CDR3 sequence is CASSLVTGTEAYEQYF. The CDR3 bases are TGTGCCAGCAGCTTGGTGACCGGGACAGAAGCCTACGAGCAGTACTTC.

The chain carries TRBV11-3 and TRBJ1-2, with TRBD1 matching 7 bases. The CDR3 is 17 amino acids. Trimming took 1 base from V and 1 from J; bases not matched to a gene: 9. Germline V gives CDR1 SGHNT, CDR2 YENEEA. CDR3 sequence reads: CASSLGGLRDSNYGYTF. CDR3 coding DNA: TGTGCCAGCAGCTTAGGGGGGCTCCGGGACAGTAACTATGGCTACACCTTC.

The DNA of the CDR3 is TGTGCCAGCAGATCGACAGGCCGGAACTATGGCTACACCTTC. It yields the protein CASRSTGRNYGYTF. The V and J genes are TRBV6-5 and TRBJ1-2; tentatively, D is TRBD1 (6 bases). The germline V gene encodes CDR1 MNHEY and CDR2 SVGAGI. V lost 6 bases, J lost 2 bases, and 13 bases lay in between. This CDR3 contains 14 residues.

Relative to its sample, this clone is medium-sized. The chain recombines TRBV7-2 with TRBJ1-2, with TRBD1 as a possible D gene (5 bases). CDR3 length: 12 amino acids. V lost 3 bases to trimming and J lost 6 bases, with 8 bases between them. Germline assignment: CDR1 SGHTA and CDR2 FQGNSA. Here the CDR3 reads CASSLGEDGYTF. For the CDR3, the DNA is TGTGCCAGCAGCTTGGGGGAGGATGGCTACACCTTC.

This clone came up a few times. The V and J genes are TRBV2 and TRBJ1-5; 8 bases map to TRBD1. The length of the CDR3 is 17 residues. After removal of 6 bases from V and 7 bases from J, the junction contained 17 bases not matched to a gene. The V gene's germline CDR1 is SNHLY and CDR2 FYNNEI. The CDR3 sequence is CASSYGQGPLLRQPQHF. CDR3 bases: TGTGCCAGCAGCTATGGACAGGGACCGCTACTACGGCAGCCCCAGCATTTT. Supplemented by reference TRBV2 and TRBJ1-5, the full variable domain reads EPEVTQTPSHQVTQMGQEVILRCVPISNHLYFYWYRQILGQKVEFLVSFYNNEISEKSEIFDDQFSVERPDGSNFTLKIRSTKLEDSAMYFCASSYGQGPLLRQPQHFGDGTRLSIL.

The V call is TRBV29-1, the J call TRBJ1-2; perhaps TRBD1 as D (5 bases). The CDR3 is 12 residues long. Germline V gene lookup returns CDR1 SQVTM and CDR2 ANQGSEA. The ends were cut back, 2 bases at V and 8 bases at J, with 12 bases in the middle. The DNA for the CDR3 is TGCAGCGTTGAAAAACAGGCCCAAGGCTACACCTTC. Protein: CSVEKQAQGYTF. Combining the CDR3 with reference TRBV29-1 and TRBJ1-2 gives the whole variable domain SAVISQKPSRDICQRGTSLTIQCQVDSQVTMMFWYRQQPGQSLTLIATANQGSEATYESGFVIDKFPISRPNLTFSTLTVSNMSPEDSSIYLCSVEKQAQGYTFGSGTRLTVV.

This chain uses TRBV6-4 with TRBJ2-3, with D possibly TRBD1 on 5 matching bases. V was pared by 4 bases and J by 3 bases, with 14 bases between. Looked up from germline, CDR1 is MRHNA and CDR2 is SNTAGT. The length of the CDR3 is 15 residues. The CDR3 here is CASSAQGVGTDTQYF. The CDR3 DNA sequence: TGTGCCAGCAGTGCCCAAGGGGTGGGGACAGATACGCAGTATTTT.

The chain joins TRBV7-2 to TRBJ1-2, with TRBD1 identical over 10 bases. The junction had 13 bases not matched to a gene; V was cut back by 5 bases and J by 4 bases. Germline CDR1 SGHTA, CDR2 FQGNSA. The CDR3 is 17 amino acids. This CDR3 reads CASSPRTGGSLGYGYTF. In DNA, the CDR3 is TGTGCCAGCAGCCCAAGGACAGGGGGTTCTCTAGGCTATGGCTACACCTTC.

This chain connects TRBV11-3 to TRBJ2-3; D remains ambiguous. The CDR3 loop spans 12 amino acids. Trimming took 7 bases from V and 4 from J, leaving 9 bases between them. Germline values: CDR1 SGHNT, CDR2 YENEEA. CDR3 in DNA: TGTGCCAGCACCGGTTCGTCAGATACGCAGTATTTT. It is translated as CASTGSSDTQYF.

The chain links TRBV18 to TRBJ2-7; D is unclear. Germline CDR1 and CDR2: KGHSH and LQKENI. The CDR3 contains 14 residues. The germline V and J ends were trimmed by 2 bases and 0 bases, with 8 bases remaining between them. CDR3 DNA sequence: TGTGCCAGCTCACCAGTAGGCGGCTCCTACGAGCAGTACGTC. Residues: CASSPVGGSYEQYV.

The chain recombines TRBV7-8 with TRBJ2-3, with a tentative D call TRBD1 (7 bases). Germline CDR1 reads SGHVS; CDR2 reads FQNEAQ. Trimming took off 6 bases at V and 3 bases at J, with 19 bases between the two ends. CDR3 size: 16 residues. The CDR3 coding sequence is TGTGCCAGCAGGCCCACCCCAGGGGGGCAAACAGATACGCAGTATTTT. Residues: CASRPTPGGQTDTQYF.

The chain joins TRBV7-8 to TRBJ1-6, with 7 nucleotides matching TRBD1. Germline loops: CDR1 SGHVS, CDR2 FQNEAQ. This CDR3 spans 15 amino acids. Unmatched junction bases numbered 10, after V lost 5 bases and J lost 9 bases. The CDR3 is CASSRGGQGGSPLHF. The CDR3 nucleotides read TGTGCCAGCAGCCGCGGGGGTCAGGGGGGTTCACCCCTCCACTTT. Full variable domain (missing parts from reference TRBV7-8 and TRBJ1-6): GAGVSQSPRYKVAKRGQDVALRCDPISGHVSLFWYQQALGQGPEFLTYFQNEAQLDKSGLPSDRFFAERPEGSVSTLKIQRTQQEDSAVYLCASSRGGQGGSPLHFGNGTRLTVT.

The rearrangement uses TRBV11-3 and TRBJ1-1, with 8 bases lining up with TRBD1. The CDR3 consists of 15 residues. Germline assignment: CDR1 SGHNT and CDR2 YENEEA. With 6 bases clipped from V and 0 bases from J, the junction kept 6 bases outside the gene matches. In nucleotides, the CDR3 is TGTGCCAGCAGGGACAGGGAAGCAATGAACACTGAAGCTTTCTTT. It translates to CASRDREAMNTEAFF.

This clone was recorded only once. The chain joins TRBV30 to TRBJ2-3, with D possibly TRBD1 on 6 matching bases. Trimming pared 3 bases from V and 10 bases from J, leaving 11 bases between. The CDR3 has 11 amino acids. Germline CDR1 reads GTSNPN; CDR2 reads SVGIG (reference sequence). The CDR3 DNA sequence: TGTGCCTGGAGACAGGGTTCGGCGCAGTATTTT. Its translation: CAWRQGSAQYF.

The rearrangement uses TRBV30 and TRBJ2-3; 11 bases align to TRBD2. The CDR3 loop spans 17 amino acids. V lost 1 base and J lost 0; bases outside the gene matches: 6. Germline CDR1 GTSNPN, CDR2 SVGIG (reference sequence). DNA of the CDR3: TGTGCCTGGAGTGCCCCGGGACTAGCGGTTAGCACAGATACGCAGTATTTT. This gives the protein CAWSAPGLAVSTDTQYF.

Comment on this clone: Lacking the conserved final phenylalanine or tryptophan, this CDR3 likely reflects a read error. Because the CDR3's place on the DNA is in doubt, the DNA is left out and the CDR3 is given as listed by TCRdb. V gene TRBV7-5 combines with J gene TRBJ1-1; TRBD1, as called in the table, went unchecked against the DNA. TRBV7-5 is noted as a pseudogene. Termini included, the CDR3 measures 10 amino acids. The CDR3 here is CARSSDRGDL.

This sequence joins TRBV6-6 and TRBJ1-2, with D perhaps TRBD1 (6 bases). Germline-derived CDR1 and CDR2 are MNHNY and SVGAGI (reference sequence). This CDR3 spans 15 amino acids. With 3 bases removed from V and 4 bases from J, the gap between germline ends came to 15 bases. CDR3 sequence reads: CASSYRAGATYGYTF. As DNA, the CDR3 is TGTGCCAGCAGTTATCGGGCGGGGGCAACCTATGGCTACACCTTC.

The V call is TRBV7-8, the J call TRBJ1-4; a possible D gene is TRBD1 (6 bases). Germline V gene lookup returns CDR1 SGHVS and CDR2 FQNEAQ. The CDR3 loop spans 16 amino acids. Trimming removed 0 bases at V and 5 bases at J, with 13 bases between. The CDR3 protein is CASSLAIWGRNEKLFF. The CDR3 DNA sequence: TGTGCCAGCAGCTTAGCGATCTGGGGGCGGAATGAAAAACTGTTTTTT.

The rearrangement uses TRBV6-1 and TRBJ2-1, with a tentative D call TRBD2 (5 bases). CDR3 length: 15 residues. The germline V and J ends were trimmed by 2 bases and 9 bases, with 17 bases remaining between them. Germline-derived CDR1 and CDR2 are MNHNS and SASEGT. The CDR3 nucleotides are TGTGCCAGCAGTGAACTAGCACCAAAGGCCGGTGAGCAGTTCTTC. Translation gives CASSELAPKAGEQFF.

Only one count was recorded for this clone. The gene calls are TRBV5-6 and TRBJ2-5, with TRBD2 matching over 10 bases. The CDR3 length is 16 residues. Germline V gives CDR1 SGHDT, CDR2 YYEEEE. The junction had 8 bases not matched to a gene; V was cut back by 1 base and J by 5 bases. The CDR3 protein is CASSLRASGSGETQYF. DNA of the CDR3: TGTGCCAGCAGCTTGAGGGCTAGCGGGAGTGGCGAGACCCAGTACTTC.